This T cell receptor beta chain appears in the sequencing data of a study of T cell changes during pregnancy in multiple sclerosis. Germline lookup yields CDR1 LNHDA and CDR2 SQIVND (reference sequence). The CDR3 totals 14 residues. Trimming at V came to 9 bases and at J to 4 bases, leaving 5 bases not matched to a gene. Assay: immunoSEQ multiplex PCR; the TCRdb copy retains only in-frame clones and omits some. In the table there are around 63,000 clones, 92% of which are singletons. Sequencing used peripheral blood, obtained in the third trimester of pregnancy. This clonotype originated in a female donor in good health, enrolled as a control in a pregnancy study. The chain links TRBV19 to TRBJ2-2, with 10 bases aligning to TRBD1. The chain's CDR3 is CASSGTGATGELFF. The CDR3, as DNA: TGTGCCAGCTCCGGGACAGGGGCCACCGGGGAGCTGTTTTTT.